This TCR beta chain was sequenced during a study of cytomegalovirus exposure and HLA in healthy donors (dated by TCRdb to about 2017). With respect to the entire study: According to a later analysis, the 120 or so validation repertoires were produced on the same platform as the 600 to 850 repertoires of the first cohort. The study was designed to test whether signatures of past pathogen exposure could be identified by cataloging public T cell receptors. In addition to the first cohort of roughly 670 subjects, a separate validation cohort of around 110 different subjects was used. To predict cytomegalovirus infection status, the study combined high-throughput TCR immunosequencing, statistical association of individual TCRs with disease status, and machine learning.

The protocol used for the library was the immunoSEQ multiplex PCR assay. On the authors' methods: A statistical classification framework was developed to diagnose cytomegalovirus status using the catalog of TCR beta chain sequences. TCRdb provides this immuneACCESS table in a form limited to in-frame rearrangements. Some clones are lacking; in checked studies, under half of them reflect an unresolved V gene, and why the rest are absent is not known. V and J calls and clone size come straight from that table; D and trimming were deduced from the DNA. The sample records tens of thousands of clones, roughly 89% of which are singletons. The leading ten clones occupy about 15% of the sample. What the authors observed across the whole study: The authors suggested that the approach could potentially be extended to other disease states and immunological phenotypes. In the study, approximately 160 TCR beta chains were listed as associated with cytomegalovirus. Most TCR sequences were seen in very few donors, while some public TCRs were found in many individuals. The classifier was reported to diagnose cytomegalovirus status with high specificity and sensitivity in both the original cohort and the validation cohort. Of the cluster scores, roughly 95% were above 0 in a later analysis, which found that TCRs clustered in the first cohort also tended to co-occur in the approximately 110 validation repertoires. The validation cohort had no HLA typing available for a later analysis, so co-occurrence within that cohort was assessed over all 110 or so repertoires. Three of the identified cytomegalovirus-associated TCR beta chains were confirmed in vitro to be specific for cytomegalovirus antigens.

Taken from cysteine to phenylalanine, the CDR3 has 15 residues. Kept here is only the CDR3 DNA, which spans 45 bases and is read in frame from base 1. From the germline V gene, CDR1 is SGHVS and CDR2 is FQNEAQ. V is cut back by 4 bases and J by 5 bases, with 10 bases in the junction unmatched. The donors belonged to the validation cohort of 90 to 150 subjects, which was separate from the roughly 700-subject first cohort. Of note for this clone: Its binding antigen is unknown. No qualities accompany the bases; no much larger clone lies one base away.

The sample consisted of PBMCs. The sequence links TRBV7-8 to TRBJ1-1; 7 nucleotides in the junction match TRBD1. The sequence derives from a woman under 30 in good health and CMV-seronegative. The CDR3 region reads CASSSADRAYTEAFF. The nucleotide sequence reads as follows: TGTGCCAGCAGCTCGGCTGACAGGGCGTATACTGAAGCTTTCTTT.